The sequence of this T cell receptor (beta chain) was determined in a study of T cells of healthy individuals. Germline values: CDR1 MGHRA, CDR2 YSYEKL. The CDR3 is made up of 15 amino acids. V was shortened by 0 bases and J by 4 bases, with 11 bases between the two germline ends. One entry per CDR3 protein results from TCRdb running MiXCR on the 5' RACE reads. The sample consists of some 69,000 distinct CDR3 sequences, about a sixth of them appearing once. Many counts were recorded for this clonotype. The V gene is TRBV4-1, the J gene TRBJ2-3; D could derive from TRBD1 or TRBD2 (6 bases each). The source is a human donor in good health. The DNA for the CDR3 is TGCGCCAGCAGCCAAGAGTCGGGGGCGGCAGATACGCAGTATTTT. Amino acid sequence: CASSQESGAADTQYF.